This T cell receptor (beta chain) was sequenced for a study of shared clonotypes between healthy human individuals. This clone was seen only a few times. TCRdb keeps only in-frame clones here, not all; method: immunoSEQ multiplex PCR. The sample lists about 2.2 million clones, approximately 92% occurring once. Naive CD8 cells comprised CD45RO-negative, CCR7-positively selected cells, excluding terminally differentiated effector memory CD45RA+ cells. All donors were healthy HIV-negative adults lacking recent acute infections or vaccinations. V lost 0 bases, J lost 0 bases, and 9 bases lay in between. This CDR3 has 16 residues. Germline lookup yields CDR1 MNHEY and CDR2 SMNVEV (reference sequence).

This receptor was taken from a young man in good health. Some clones in this sample may be carry-over from other donors' samples. The sequenced sample was naive CD8+ T cells from PBMCs. The chain is built from TRBV27 and TRBJ2-1; D is undetermined. The CDR3 spells CASSLSGWSSYNEQFF. The DNA for the CDR3 is TGTGCCAGCAGTTTATCGGGCTGGAGCTCCTACAATGAGCAGTTCTTC.